This T cell receptor (beta chain) was captured by sequencing in a study of cytomegalovirus exposure and HLA in healthy donors. The PCR employed 60 Vbeta primers together with 13 Jbeta primers. Clones were read by immunoSEQ multiplex PCR, and TCRdb kept only the in-frame ones, dropping some. The data show about 120,000 clones, roughly 82% seen once. Germline V gene lookup returns CDR1 SGHAT and CDR2 FQNNGV. V dropped 3 bases and J dropped 3; count of bases not matched to a gene: 2. The CDR3 sequence is 14 residues long. The chain combines TRBV11-2 with TRBJ1-1, with 9 bases fitting TRBD1. Input material: PBMCs. The receptor comes from a young man in good health and CMV-seropositive. The CDR3, as DNA: TGTGCCAGCAGCTTCGACAGGGGGTACACTGAAGCTTTCTTT. It translates to CASSFDRGYTEAFF. Together with reference TRBV11-2 and TRBJ1-1, the CDR3 gives the full variable domain: EAGVAQSPRYKIIEKRQSVAFWCNPISGHATLYWYQQILGQGPKLLIQFQNNGVVDDSQLPKDRFSAERLKGVDSTLKIQPAKLEDSAVYLCASSFDRGYTEAFFGQGTRLTVV.